This passage covers 10 T cell receptor beta chains from one sample sequenced in a study of blood T cell repertoires in COVID-19. TCRdb's table, derived via immunoSEQ multiplex PCR, lists solely in-frame clones and lacks some. The sample lists 150,000 to 250,000 clones, roughly 77% occurring once. The sample comprised peripheral blood. The receptors come from a woman between 40 and 50 years old with COVID-19, enrolled during active disease.

The chain has TRBV6-5 and TRBJ2-3; D unresolved. Trimming took off 7 bases at V and 8 bases at J, with 16 bases between the two ends. Germline CDR1 MNHEY, CDR2 SVGAGI. The CDR3 spans 13 residues. This CDR3 is CASTGLEYGTQYF. The CDR3 coding sequence is TGTGCCAGCACGGGTCTGGAATATGGTACGCAGTATTTT.

This chain joins TRBV6-4 and TRBJ2-3, with 11 bases lining up with TRBD2. The V and J ends lost 4 bases and 5 bases, in that order; junction bases with no gene match: 8. This CDR3 is built from 16 residues. From germline, CDR1 is MRHNA and CDR2 SNTAGT. CDR3 DNA sequence: TGTGCCAGCAGTGTCCTAGCGGGAGGAGGAGAAGATACGCAGTATTTT. It encodes CASSVLAGGGEDTQYF.

This clone was observed once. The chain has TRBV6-5 and TRBJ2-6; D ambiguous. CDR3 size: 13 residues. CDR1 is MNHEY, CDR2 SVGAGI, per germline. Trimming removed 8 bases from V and 0 bases from J, with 5 bases in between. Written as DNA, the CDR3 is TGTGCCAGCCTCTTCTCTGGGGCCAACGTCCTGACTTTC. This gives the protein CASLFSGANVLTF.

V gene TRBV30 combines with J gene TRBJ2-5, with a tentative D call TRBD1 (5 bases). Germline V gene data show CDR1 as GTSNPN and CDR2 as SVGIG (reference sequence). The V gene lost 0 bases and the J gene lost 1 base, with 6 bases spanning the gap. The CDR3 consists of 13 residues. The CDR3 reads CAWSVGVQETQYF. The CDR3 DNA sequence: TGTGCCTGGAGTGTAGGGGTCCAAGAGACCCAGTACTTC.

The rearrangement joins TRBV3-1 (or the pseudogene TRBV3-2) to TRBJ2-7; TRBD1 might be the D (6 bases). This CDR3 has 14 residues. The V and J ends lost 1 base and 9 bases respectively, with 16 bases between them. Germline-derived CDR1 and CDR2 are LGHDT and YNNKEL (reference sequence). CDR3 amino acids: CASSQAQGPFGQYF. The DNA of the CDR3 is TGTGCCAGCAGCCAAGCACAGGGCCCCTTCGGGCAGTACTTC.

Only a few counts were recorded for this clone. The chain couples TRBV11-2 to TRBJ2-7; 8 bases agree with TRBD1. V was clipped by 4 bases and J by 5 bases; unmatched bases: 10. Looked up from germline, CDR1 is SGHAT and CDR2 is FQNNGV. The CDR3 is 15 residues long. This CDR3 is CASSSWGDRTHEQYF. The CDR3 bases are TGTGCCAGCAGCTCTTGGGGGGACAGGACCCACGAGCAGTACTTC. Filled out from reference TRBV11-2 and TRBJ2-7, the complete variable domain reads EAGVAQSPRYKIIEKRQSVAFWCNPISGHATLYWYQQILGQGPKLLIQFQNNGVVDDSQLPKDRFSAERLKGVDSTLKIQPAKLEDSAVYLCASSSWGDRTHEQYFGPGTRLTVT.

This clone was observed a single time. The V gene is TRBV5-4, the J gene TRBJ1-3; the D is unclear. Germline V gene data show CDR1 as SGHNT and CDR2 as YYREEE (reference sequence). V gave up 0 bases and J gave up 0 bases, with 7 bases separating them. CDR3 length equals 15 residues. The CDR3 region has the DNA TGTGCCAGCAGCTTGGTGGGCACCTCTGGAAACACCATATATTTT. Translated, it gives CASSLVGTSGNTIYF. The full variable domain, its missing parts supplied by reference TRBV5-4 and TRBJ1-3, is ETGVTQSPTHLIKTRGQQVTLRCSSQSGHNTVSWYQQALGQGPQFIFQYYREEENGRGNFPPRFSGLQFPNYSSELNVNALELDDSALYLCASSLVGTSGNTIYFGEGSWLTVV.

V gene TRBV7-3 combines with J gene TRBJ2-7; 9 bases align to TRBD1. The germline gives CDR1 SGHTA, CDR2 FQGTGA. V gave up 4 bases and J gave up 1 base; unmatched junction bases: 14. CDR3 size: 18 residues. CDR3 region: CASSSSGPGTGRSYEQYF. CDR3 bases: TGTGCCAGCAGCTCCAGCGGTCCCGGGACAGGGCGTTCCTACGAGCAGTACTTC.

This clone turned up a few times. The chain carries TRBV6-5 and TRBJ2-1; D uncertain. This CDR3 is built from 13 residues. Trimming removed 2 bases at V and 7 bases at J, with 9 bases between. CDR1 is MNHEY and CDR2 is SVGAGI in the germline V gene. The CDR3, as DNA: TGTGCCAGCAGTTACCTCCTCCGGAATGAGCAGTTCTTC. Translation gives CASSYLLRNEQFF.

This clone was found a few times. The V gene is TRBV5-4, the J gene TRBJ2-7; TRBD1 might be the D (6 bases). The CDR3 has 14 amino acids. Trimming removed 4 bases from V and 3 bases from J, with 14 bases in between. The V gene's germline CDR1 is SGHNT and CDR2 YYREEE (reference sequence). In nucleotides, the CDR3 is TGTGCCAGCAGCCCGACCCGGGACAACTACGAGCAGTACTTC. Translation gives CASSPTRDNYEQYF. Variable domain in full (rest from reference TRBV5-4 and TRBJ2-7): ETGVTQSPTHLIKTRGQQVTLRCSSQSGHNTVSWYQQALGQGPQFIFQYYREEENGRGNFPPRFSGLQFPNYSSELNVNALELDDSALYLCASSPTRDNYEQYFGPGTRLTVT.